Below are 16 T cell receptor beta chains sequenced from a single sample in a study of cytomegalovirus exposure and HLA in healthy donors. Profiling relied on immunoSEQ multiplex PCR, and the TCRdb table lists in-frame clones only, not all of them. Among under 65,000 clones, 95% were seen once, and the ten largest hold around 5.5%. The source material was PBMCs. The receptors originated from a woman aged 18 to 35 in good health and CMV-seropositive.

CDR3 in DNA: TGTGCCAGCAGCACAACGGGACAGGGGAACACAGATACGCAGTATTTT. Encoded protein: CASSTTGQGNTDTQYF. This chain uses TRBV4-2 with TRBJ2-3, with 10 bases that match TRBD1. V lost 5 bases, J lost 2 bases, and 7 bases stayed unmatched. Germline CDR1 reads LGHNA; CDR2 reads YNFKEQ. The CDR3 is 16 residues long.

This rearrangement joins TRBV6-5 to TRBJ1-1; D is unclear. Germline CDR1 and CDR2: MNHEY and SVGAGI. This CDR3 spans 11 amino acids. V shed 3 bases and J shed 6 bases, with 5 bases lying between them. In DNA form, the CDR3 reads TGTGCCAGCAGTTATGGCCCTGAAGCTTTCTTT. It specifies CASSYGPEAFF.

Here the CDR3 DNA reads TGTGCCAGCAGAAAACAGGGGAATCAGCCCCAGCATTTT. Its translation is CASRKQGNQPQHF. V is TRBV28 and J is TRBJ1-5; 7 bases match TRBD1. Trimming removed 6 bases from V and 4 bases from J; junction bases left unmatched: 3. Germline loops: CDR1 MDHEN, CDR2 SYDVKM. The CDR3 spans 13 residues.

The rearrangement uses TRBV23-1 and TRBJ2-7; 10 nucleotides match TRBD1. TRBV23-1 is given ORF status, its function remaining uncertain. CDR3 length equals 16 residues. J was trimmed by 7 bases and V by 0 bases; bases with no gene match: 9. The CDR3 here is CASSQSGTGVAGEQYF. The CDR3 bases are TGCGCCAGCAGTCAATCGGGGACAGGGGTTGCTGGGGAGCAGTACTTC.

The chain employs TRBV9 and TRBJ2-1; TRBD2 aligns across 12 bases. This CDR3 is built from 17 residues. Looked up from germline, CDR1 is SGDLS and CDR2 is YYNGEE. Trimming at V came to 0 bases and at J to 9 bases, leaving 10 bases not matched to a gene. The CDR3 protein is CASSVAPLAGGRGEQFF. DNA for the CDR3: TGTGCCAGCAGCGTAGCCCCCCTAGCGGGAGGGAGGGGTGAGCAGTTCTTC.

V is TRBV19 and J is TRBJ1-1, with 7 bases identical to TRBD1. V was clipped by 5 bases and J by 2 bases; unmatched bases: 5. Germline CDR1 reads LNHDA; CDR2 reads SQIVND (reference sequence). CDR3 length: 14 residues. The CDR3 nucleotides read TGTGCCAGTAGTCTCGCAGGGGGAAACACTGAAGCTTTCTTT. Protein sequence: CASSLAGGNTEAFF.

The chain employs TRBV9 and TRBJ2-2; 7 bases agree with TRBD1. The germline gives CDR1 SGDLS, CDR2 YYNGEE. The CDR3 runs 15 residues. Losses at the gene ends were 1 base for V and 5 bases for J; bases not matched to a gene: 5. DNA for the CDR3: TGTGCCAGCAGCGTATACAGGGGTGGGACCGGGGAGCTGTTTTTT. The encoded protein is CASSVYRGGTGELFF.

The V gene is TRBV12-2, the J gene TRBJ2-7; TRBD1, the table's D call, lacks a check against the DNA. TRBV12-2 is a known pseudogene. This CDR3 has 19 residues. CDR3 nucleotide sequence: TGTGCAAGTCGCTTTGACAGGTTTTGGGGACCTTTCGGGACCTACGAGCAGTACTTC. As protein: CASRFDRFWGPFGTYEQYF.

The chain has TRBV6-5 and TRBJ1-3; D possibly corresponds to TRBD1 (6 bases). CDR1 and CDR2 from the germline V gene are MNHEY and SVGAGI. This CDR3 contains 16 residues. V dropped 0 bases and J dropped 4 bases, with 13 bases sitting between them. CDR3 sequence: CASSYSSGGHGNTIYF. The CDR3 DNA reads TGTGCCAGCAGTTACTCGTCCGGGGGGCACGGAAACACCATATATTTT.

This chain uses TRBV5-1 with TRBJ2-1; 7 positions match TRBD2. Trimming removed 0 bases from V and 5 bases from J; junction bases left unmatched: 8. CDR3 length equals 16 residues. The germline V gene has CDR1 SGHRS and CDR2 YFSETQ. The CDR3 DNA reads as TGCGCCAGCAGCTTGGCCGGGGAGGGTCCCAACAATGAGCAGTTCTTC. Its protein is CASSLAGEGPNNEQFF.

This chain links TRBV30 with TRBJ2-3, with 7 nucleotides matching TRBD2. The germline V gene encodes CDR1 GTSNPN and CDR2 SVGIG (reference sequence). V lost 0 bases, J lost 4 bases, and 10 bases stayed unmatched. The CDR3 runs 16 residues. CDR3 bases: TGTGCCTGGAGTGTTGGGGGGGGAGGGCTCCCAGATACGCAGTATTTT. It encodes CAWSVGGGGLPDTQYF.

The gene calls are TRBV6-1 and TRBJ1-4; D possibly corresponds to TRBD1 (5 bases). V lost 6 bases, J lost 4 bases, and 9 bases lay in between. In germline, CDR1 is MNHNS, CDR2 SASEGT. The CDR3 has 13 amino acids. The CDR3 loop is CASSVQVNEKLFF. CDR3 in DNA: TGTGCCAGCAGCGTACAGGTTAATGAAAAACTGTTTTTT.

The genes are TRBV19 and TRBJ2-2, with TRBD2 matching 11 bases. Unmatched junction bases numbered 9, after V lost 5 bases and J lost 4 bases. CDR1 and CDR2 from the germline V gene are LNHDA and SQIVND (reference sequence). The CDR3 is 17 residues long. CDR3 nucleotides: TGTGCCAGTAGTTTGACTAGCGGGGTTTGGGGCACCGGGGAGCTGTTTTTT. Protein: CASSLTSGVWGTGELFF. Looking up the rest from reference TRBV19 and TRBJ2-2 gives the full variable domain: DGGITQSPKYLFRKEGQNVTLSCEQNLNHDAMYWYRQDPGQGLRLIYYSQIVNDFQKGDIAEGYSVSREKKESFPLTVTSAQKNPTAFYLCASSLTSGVWGTGELFFGEGSRLTVL.

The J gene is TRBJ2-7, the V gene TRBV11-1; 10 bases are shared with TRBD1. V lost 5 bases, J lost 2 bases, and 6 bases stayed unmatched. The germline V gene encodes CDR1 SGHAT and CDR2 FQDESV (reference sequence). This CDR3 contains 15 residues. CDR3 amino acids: CASSATGTGAYEQYF. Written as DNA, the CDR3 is TGTGCCAGCAGCGCGACCGGGACAGGGGCCTACGAGCAGTACTTC.

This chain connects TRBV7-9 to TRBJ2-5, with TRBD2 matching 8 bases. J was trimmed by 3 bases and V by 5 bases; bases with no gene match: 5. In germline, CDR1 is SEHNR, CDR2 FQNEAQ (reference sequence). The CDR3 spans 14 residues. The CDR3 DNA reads TGTGCCAGCAGCCCGGGACTAGTGAAAGAGACCCAGTACTTC. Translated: CASSPGLVKETQYF.

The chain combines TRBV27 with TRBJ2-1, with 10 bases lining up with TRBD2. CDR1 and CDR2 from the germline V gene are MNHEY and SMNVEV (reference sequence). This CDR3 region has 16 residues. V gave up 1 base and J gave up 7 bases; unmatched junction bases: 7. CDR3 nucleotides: TGTGCCAGCAGTTTATGGCCTAGCGGGAGTGGGAATGAGCAGTTCTTC. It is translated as CASSLWPSGSGNEQFF.